This T cell receptor (beta chain) was captured by sequencing in a study of blood T cell repertoires in COVID-19. Sequenced by immunoSEQ multiplex PCR; TCRdb stores in-frame clones only, minus some. The sample yields fewer than 250,000 clones, about four fifths seen once. CDR1 and CDR2 (germline): MDHEN, SYDVKM. The V segment lost 5 bases and the J segment 8 bases; nucleotides outside the gene matches: 12. This CDR3 spans 17 amino acids. The sample taken for sequencing was peripheral blood. This chain joins TRBV28 and TRBJ2-1; TRBD2 aligns across 13 bases. The source of this sequence is a man aged 50 to 59 with acute or convalescent COVID-19. The CDR3 region is CASSILAGGPIGDEQFF. The CDR3 nucleotides are TGTGCCAGCAGTATACTAGCGGGAGGGCCGATAGGAGATGAGCAGTTCTTC.